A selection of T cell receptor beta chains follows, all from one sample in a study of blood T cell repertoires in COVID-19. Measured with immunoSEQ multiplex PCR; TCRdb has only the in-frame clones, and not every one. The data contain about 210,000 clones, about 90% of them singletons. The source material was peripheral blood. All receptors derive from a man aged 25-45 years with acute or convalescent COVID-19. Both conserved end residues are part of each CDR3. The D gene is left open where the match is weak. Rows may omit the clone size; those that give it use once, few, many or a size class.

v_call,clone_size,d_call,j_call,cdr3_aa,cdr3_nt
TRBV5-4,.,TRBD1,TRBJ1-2,CASTSPSGGEIYGYTF,TGTGCCAGCACCTCCCCTTCAGGGGGCGAAATCTATGGCTACACCTTC
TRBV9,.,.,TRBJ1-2,CASSVDRDEGYTF,TGTGCCAGCAGCGTAGACAGGGATGAGGGCTACACCTTC
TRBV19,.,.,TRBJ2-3,CASSTRISTDTQYF,TGTGCCAGTAGTACCAGAATAAGCACAGATACGCAGTATTTT
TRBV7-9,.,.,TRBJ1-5,CASSLEAGIQPQHF,TGTGCCAGCAGCTTAGAGGCAGGGATTCAGCCCCAGCATTTT
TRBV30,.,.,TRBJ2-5,CAWSVSWAGQETQYF,TGTGCCTGGAGTGTAAGTTGGGCGGGCCAAGAGACCCAGTACTTC
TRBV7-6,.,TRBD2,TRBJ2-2,CASSLGLAENTGELFF,TGTGCCAGCAGCTTAGGGCTAGCGGAGAACACCGGGGAGCTGTTTTTT
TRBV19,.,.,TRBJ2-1,CASSIDATVPYNEQFF,TGTGCCAGTAGTATAGATGCGACAGTACCCTACAATGAGCAGTTCTTC
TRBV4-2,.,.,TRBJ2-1,CASSQDPGGRNEQFF,TGTGCCAGCAGCCAAGACCCGGGGGGCCGAAATGAGCAGTTCTTC
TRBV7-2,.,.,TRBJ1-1,CASSSQGNTEAFF,TGTGCCAGCAGCTCGCAGGGGAACACTGAAGCTTTCTTT
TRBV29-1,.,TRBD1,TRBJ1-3,CSAGTASGNTIYF,TGCAGCGCAGGGACAGCCTCTGGAAACACCATATATTTT
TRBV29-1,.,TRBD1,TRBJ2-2,CSVGTGESGLAGELFF,TGCAGCGTTGGGACAGGGGAATCAGGACTAGCCGGGGAGCTGTTTTTT
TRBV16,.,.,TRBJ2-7,CASSWQGDYEQYF,TGTGCCAGCAGCTGGCAGGGCGACTACGAGCAGTACTTC
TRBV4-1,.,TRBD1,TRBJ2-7,CASSQEGQGAIEQYF,TGCGCCAGCAGCCAAGAAGGACAGGGGGCGATCGAGCAGTACTTC
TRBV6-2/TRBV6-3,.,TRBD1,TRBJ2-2,CASSLHRGPNTGELFF,TGTGCCAGCAGTCTCCACAGGGGCCCAAACACCGGGGAGCTGTTTTTT
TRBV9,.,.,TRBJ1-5,CASSAYRDHSNQPQHF,TGTGCCAGCAGCGCATACAGGGACCATAGCAATCAGCCCCAGCATTTT
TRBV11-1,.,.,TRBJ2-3,CASSEQGWTDTQYF,TGTGCCAGCAGCGAGCAGGGTTGGACAGATACGCAGTATTTT
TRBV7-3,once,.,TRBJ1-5,CASSPGQLSNQPQHF,TGTGCCAGCAGCCCTGGACAGCTTAGCAATCAGCCCCAGCATTTT
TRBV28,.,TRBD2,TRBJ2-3,CASSSGTSVATDTQYF,TGTGCCAGCAGCTCCGGGACTAGCGTGGCCACAGATACGCAGTATTTT
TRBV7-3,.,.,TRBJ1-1,CASSLRGGVNTEAFF,TGTGCCAGCAGCTTGAGGGGGGGCGTTAACACTGAAGCTTTCTTT
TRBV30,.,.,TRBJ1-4,CAWRGQTINEKLFF,TGTGCCTGGAGGGGGCAGACGATTAATGAAAAACTGTTTTTT
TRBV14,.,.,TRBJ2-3,CASSQDRATDTQYF,TGTGCCAGCAGCCAAGACAGGGCCACAGATACGCAGTATTTT
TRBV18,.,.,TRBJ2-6,CASSPTGDSGANVLTF,TGTGCCAGCTCACCCACCGGGGACTCTGGGGCCAACGTCCTGACTTTC
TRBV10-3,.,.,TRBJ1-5,CAISAVSPDQPQHF,TGTGCCATCAGTGCGGTAAGCCCCGATCAGCCCCAGCATTTT
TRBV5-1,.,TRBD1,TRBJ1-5,CASSRGTGLQHF,TGCGCCAGCAGCCGGGGGACAGGGTTACAGCATTTT
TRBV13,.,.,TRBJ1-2,CASSLLTVSSF,TGTGCCAGCAGCCTCCTCACGGTTTCTTCCTTC
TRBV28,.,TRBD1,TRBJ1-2,CASSTPRTGVFYGYTF,TGTGCCAGCAGCACCCCGCGGACAGGGGTATTCTATGGCTACACCTTC
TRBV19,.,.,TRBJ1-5,CASMEEGWVGQPQHF,TGTGCCAGTATGGAGGAAGGGTGGGTTGGGCAGCCCCAGCATTTT
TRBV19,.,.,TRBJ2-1,CASSIRGTLSSYNEQFF,TGTGCCAGTAGTATACGGGGTACCTTAAGCTCCTACAATGAGCAGTTCTTC
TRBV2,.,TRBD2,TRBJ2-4,CASSDLGLAGETKNIQYF,TGTGCCAGCAGTGATCTGGGACTAGCGGGGGAGACCAAAAACATTCAGTACTTC
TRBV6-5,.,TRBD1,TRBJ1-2,CASSSGQNYYGYTF,TGTGCCAGCAGTTCGGGACAGAATTACTATGGCTACACCTTC
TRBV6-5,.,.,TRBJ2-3,CASRIRTGDTQYF,TGTGCCAGCAGAATACGTACAGGAGATACGCAGTATTTT
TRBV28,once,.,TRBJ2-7,CASSLKTYEQYF,TGTGCCAGCAGCCTTAAAACCTACGAGCAGTACTTC
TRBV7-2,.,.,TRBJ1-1,CASSYENEAFF,TGTGCCAGCAGCTATGAGAATGAAGCTTTCTTT
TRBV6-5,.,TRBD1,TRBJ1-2,CASSTYRGVYGYTF,TGTGCCAGCAGTACGTACAGGGGTGTCTATGGCTACACCTTC
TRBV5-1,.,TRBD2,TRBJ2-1,CASSFSSGWRGGRYEQFF,TGCGCCAGCAGCTTCTCTTCAGGGTGGCGGGGGGGCAGGTATGAGCAGTTCTTC
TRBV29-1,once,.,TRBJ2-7,CSVASGAYEQYF,TGCAGCGTGGCCTCAGGGGCCTACGAGCAGTACTTC
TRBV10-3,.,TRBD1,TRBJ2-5,CAIRSDRGETQYF,TGTGCCATCAGATCGGACAGGGGTGAGACCCAGTACTTC
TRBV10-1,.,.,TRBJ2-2,CASSALRVGELFF,TGCGCCAGCAGTGCGTTGCGGGTCGGGGAGCTGTTTTTT
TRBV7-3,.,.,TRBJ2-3,CASSPTGTSTDTQYF,TGTGCCAGCAGCCCGACAGGGACTAGCACAGATACGCAGTATTTT
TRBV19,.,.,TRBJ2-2,CASSIGGRMTGELFF,TGTGCCAGTAGTATAGGAGGGAGGATGACCGGGGAGCTGTTTTTT
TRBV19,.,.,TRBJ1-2,CASSEAGHSYGYTF,TGTGCCAGTAGTGAAGCGGGACACAGCTATGGCTACACCTTC
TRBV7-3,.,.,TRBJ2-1,CASSFQGHSADEQFF,TGTGCCAGCAGCTTTCAGGGACATTCTGCCGATGAGCAGTTCTTC
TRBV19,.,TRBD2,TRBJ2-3,CASSRAGGQDTQYF,TGTGCCAGTAGCAGAGCGGGGGGGCAAGATACGCAGTATTTT
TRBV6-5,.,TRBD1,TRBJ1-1,CASSAPGTGGTEAFF,TGTGCCAGCAGCGCTCCCGGGACAGGGGGCACTGAAGCTTTCTTT
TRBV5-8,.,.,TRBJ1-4,CASSWVDGKNEKLFF,TGTGCCAGCAGCTGGGTCGACGGGAAGAATGAAAAACTGTTTTTT
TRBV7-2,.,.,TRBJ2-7,CASSSPLIGTPMYEQYF,TGTGCCAGCAGCTCACCTCTCATTGGGACACCTATGTACGAGCAGTACTTC
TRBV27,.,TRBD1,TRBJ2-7,CASSLSGTAYEQYF,TGTGCCAGCAGTTTATCCGGGACAGCATACGAGCAGTACTTC
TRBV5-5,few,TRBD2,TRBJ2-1,CASSFSAGGGLMNEQFF,TGTGCCAGCAGCTTTTCGGCGGGCGGGGGATTGATGAATGAGCAGTTCTTC
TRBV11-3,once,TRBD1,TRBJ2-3,CASSVRDRGTDTQYF,TGTGCCAGCAGCGTCCGGGACAGGGGCACAGATACGCAGTATTTT
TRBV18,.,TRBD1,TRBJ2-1,CASSRPGQGIYEQFF,TGTGCCAGCTCACGCCCGGGACAGGGTATCTATGAGCAGTTCTTC
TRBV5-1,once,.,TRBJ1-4,CASSQDSTNEKLFF,TGCGCCAGCAGCCAAGACAGCACTAATGAAAAACTGTTTTTT
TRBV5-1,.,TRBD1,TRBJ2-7,CASSSNFGTGELNF,TGCGCCAGCAGCTCAAATTTCGGGACAGGGGAACTTAACTTC
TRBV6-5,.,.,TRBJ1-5,CAIGGTRNQPQHF,TGTGCCATCGGTGGGACACGCAATCAGCCCCAGCATTTT
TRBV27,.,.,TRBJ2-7,CASSLFPGSYEQYF,TGTGCCAGCAGTTTGTTCCCCGGCTCCTACGAGCAGTACTTC
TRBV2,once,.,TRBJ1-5,CASARGDQPQHF,TGTGCCAGTGCTCGGGGGGATCAGCCCCAGCATTTT